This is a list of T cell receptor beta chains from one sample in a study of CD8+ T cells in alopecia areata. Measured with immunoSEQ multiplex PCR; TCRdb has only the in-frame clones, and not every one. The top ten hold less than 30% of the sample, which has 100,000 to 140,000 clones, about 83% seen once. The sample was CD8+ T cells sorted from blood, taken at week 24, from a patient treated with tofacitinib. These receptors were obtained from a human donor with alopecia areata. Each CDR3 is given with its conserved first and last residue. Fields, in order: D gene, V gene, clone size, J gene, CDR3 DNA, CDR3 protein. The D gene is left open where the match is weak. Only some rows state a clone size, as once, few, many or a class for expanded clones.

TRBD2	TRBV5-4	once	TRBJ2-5	TGTGCCAGCAGCTTTAGCGGGGGGGGTTCAGAGACCCAGTACTTC	CASSFSGGGSETQYF
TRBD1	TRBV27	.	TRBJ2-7	TGTGCCAGCAGAACAGGGGGAGTTCCCTACGAGCAGTACTTC	CASRTGGVPYEQYF
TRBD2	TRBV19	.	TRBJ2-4	TGTGCCAGTAGCCTTAGCGGGGGGGCGTACATTCAGTACTTC	CASSLSGGAYIQYF
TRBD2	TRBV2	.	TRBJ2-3	TGTGCCAGCAGGGCGGGACTAGCGACCACAGATACGCAGTATTTT	CASRAGLATTDTQYF
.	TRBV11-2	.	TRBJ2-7	TGTGCCAGCAGCTTTTACAGTACCTACGAGCAGTACTTC	CASSFYSTYEQYF
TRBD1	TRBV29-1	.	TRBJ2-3	TGCAGCGTGTGGGGGCAGGGGGCTTTAGATACGCAGTATTTT	CSVWGQGALDTQYF
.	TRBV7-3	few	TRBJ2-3	TGTGCCAGCAGCGGAGAGGGCCAGGATACGCAGTATTTT	CASSGEGQDTQYF
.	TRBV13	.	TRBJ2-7	TGTGCCAGCAGCCCGGGCCCGGGCCCTCGATCCTACGAGCAGTACTTC	CASSPGPGPRSYEQYF
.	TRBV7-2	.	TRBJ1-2	TGTGCCAGCAGCTTAGGGTTTGAAGGCTACACCTTC	CASSLGFEGYTF
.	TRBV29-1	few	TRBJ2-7	TGCAGCGTTGAAGTCGAGTCCGCGCGCGAGCAGTACTTC	CSVEVESAREQYF
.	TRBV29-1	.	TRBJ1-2	TGCAGCGCCCTACAGGGTCACTATGGCTACACCTTC	CSALQGHYGYTF
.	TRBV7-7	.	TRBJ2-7	TGTGCTAGCAGCCAGGGGAAGGGCGACGAGCAGTACTTC	CASSQGKGDEQYF
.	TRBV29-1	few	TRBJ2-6	TGCAGCGTCCTAATCTCAGGGATAGGAGCCAACGTCCTGACTTTC	CSVLISGIGANVLTF
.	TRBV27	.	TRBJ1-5	TGTGCCAGCAGCCGCGGGGCAATAGTCAATCAGCCCCAGCATTTT	CASSRGAIVNQPQHF
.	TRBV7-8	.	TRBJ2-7	TGCGCCAGCAGCCAAGATTGGGGGGCCTACGAGCAGTACTTC	CASSQDWGAYEQYF
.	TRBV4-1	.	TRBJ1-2	TGCGCCAGCAGCCACAATTTCGGGACTTTTAAGGGCTACACCTTC	CASSHNFGTFKGYTF
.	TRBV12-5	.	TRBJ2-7	TGTGCTAGTGGTTTTACCACCGGTCGGGCCCCCCTTTCCTACGAGCAGTACTTC	CASGFTTGRAPLSYEQYF
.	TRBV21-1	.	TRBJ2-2	TGTGCCAGGAACATGGGACAGGGGAACACCGGGGAGCTGTTTTTT	CARNMGQGNTGELFF
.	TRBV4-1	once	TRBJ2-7	TGCGCCAGCAGCCGGGCGGGGGCCAACTACGAGCAGTACTTC	CASSRAGANYEQYF
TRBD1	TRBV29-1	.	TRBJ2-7	TGCAGCGTACAGGGACAGGGCTCCTACGAGCAGTACTTC	CSVQGQGSYEQYF
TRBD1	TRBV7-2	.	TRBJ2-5	TGTGCCAGCAGCTTGCGATTGACAGGGGAATTGGAGACCCAGTACTTC	CASSLRLTGELETQYF
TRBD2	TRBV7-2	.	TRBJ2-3	TGTGCCAGCAGCTCCCTGGCGGGGGGGCCAGATACGCAGTATTTT	CASSSLAGGPDTQYF
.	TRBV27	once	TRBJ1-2	TGTGCCAGCAGTTTAACCATGGCCACACCCTATGGCTACACCTTC	CASSLTMATPYGYTF
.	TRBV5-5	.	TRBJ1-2	TGTGCCAGCAGCCCGAAAGGGGACTATGGCTACACCTTC	CASSPKGDYGYTF
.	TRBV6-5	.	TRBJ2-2	TGTGCCAGCGAGAAGGGGGACGGGAACACCGGGGAGCTGTTTTTT	CASEKGDGNTGELFF
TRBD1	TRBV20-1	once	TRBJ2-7	TGCAGTGCTAGAAGGGGGCCCGAGCAGTACTTC	CSARRGPEQYF
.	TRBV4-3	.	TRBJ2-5	TGCGCCAGCAGCCAAGGATACAGGGAGCAAGAGACCCAGTACTTC	CASSQGYREQETQYF
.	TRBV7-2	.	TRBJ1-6	TGTGCCAGCAGACCTGGCGGGATGGGTTATTCACCCCTCCACTTT	CASRPGGMGYSPLHF
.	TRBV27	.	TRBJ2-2	TGTGCCAGCAGTTCCCCGCAGAGGCCCGGGGAGCTGTTTTTT	CASSSPQRPGELFF
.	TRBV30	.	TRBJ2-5	TGTGCCTGGAGTACCGGGACGGGTCAAGAGACCCAGTACTTC	CAWSTGTGQETQYF
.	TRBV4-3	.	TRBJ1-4	TGCGCCAGCAGCCAAACACCGGGCGGTCGTAATGAAAAACTGTTTTTT	CASSQTPGGRNEKLFF
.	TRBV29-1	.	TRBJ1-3	TGCAGCGTAACGGCGGTGTGGTCTGGAAACACCATATATTTT	CSVTAVWSGNTIYF
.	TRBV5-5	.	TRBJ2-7	TGTGCCAGCAGCCGTTCAACAGGCTACGAGCAGTACTTC	CASSRSTGYEQYF
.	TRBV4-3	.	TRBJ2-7	TGCGCCAGCAGCCCCAGCAGGAATTCCTACGAGCAGTACTTC	CASSPSRNSYEQYF
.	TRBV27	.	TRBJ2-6	TGTGCCAGCGGGATGGGGGATGGGGCCAACGTCCTGACTTTC	CASGMGDGANVLTF
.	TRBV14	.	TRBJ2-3	TGTGCCAGCAGCGCCGGGACTAGCACAGATACGCAGTATTTT	CASSAGTSTDTQYF
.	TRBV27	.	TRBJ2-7	TGTGCCAGCAGTTTATCTTGGAGCTCCTACGAGCAGTACTTC	CASSLSWSSYEQYF
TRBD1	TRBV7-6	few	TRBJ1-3	TGTGCCAGCAGCTGGGAGGGGGCGCAAGGAAACACCATATATTTT	CASSWEGAQGNTIYF
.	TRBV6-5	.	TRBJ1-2	TGTGCCAGCAGTTACTCGGTCACCAACTATGGCTACACCTTC	CASSYSVTNYGYTF
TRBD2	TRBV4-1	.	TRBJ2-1	TGCGCCAGCAGCCAAGGGGATAGCGGGGGGGCCGATGAGCAGTTCTTC	CASSQGDSGGADEQFF
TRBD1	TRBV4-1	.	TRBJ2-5	TGCGCCAGCAGCCAACTGTCCGAGGGACAGGAGAAGGAGACCCAGTACTTC	CASSQLSEGQEKETQYF
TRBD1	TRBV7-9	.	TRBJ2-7	TGTGCCAGCAGCGGCCCGGGACAGGGTCTTTACGAGCAGTACTTC	CASSGPGQGLYEQYF
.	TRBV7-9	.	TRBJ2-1	TGTGCCAGCAGTCATACCCGGGATCTTCTGTCGAATGAGCAGTTCTTC	CASSHTRDLLSNEQFF
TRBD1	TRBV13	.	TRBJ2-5	TGTGCCAGCAGTTTACCGCTGGGAGGGACAGGGAGCGAGACCCAGTACTTC	CASSLPLGGTGSETQYF
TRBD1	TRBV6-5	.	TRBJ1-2	TGTGCCAGCAGTTACTCGGACAGGGGCTATGGCTACACCTTC	CASSYSDRGYGYTF
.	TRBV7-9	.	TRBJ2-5	TGTGCCAGCAGCGCTGGGAAAGAGACCCAGTACTTC	CASSAGKETQYF
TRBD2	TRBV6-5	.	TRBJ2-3	TGTGCCAGCAGTTCTAGCGGGGTCGTGGGGGGAACGCAGTATTTT	CASSSSGVVGGTQYF
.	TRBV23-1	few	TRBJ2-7	TGCGCCAAACACAATCTGGGCAGGGGCCACGAGCAGTACTTC	CAKHNLGRGHEQYF
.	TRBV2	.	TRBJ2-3	TGTGCCAGCAGTGAGAGTTGGGGTAGCCGACGAGATACGCAGTATTTT	CASSESWGSRRDTQYF
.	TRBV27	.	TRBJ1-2	TGTGCCAGCAGTTTATCAGATAACTATGGCTACACCTTC	CASSLSDNYGYTF
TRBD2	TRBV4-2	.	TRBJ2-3	TGTGCCAGCAGCCAAGAGGCGGGGGGCCGTGCAGATACGCAGTATTTT	CASSQEAGGRADTQYF
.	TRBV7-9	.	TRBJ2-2	TGTGCCAGCAGCTTAGGGGGGCTGAGCACCGGGGAGCTGTTTTTT	CASSLGGLSTGELFF
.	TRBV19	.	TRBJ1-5	TGTGCCAGTAGTAAAGGGAGTTTTCGGCAGCCCCAGCATTTT	CASSKGSFRQPQHF
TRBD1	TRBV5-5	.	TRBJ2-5	TGTGCCAGCAGTTTCAACACAGGGGGCGCAGAGACCCAGTACTTC	CASSFNTGGAETQYF